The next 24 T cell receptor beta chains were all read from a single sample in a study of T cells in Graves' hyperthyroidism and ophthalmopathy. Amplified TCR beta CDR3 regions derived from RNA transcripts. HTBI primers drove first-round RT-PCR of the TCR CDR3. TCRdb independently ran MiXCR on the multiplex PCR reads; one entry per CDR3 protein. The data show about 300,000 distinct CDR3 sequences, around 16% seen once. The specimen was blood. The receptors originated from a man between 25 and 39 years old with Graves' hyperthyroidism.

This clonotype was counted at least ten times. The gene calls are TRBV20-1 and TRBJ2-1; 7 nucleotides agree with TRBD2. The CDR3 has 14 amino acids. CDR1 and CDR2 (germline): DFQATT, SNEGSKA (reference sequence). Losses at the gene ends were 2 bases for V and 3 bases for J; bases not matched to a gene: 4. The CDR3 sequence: CSARSERDYNEQFF. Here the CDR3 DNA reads TGCAGTGCTAGATCGGAGCGGGACTACAATGAGCAGTTCTTC.

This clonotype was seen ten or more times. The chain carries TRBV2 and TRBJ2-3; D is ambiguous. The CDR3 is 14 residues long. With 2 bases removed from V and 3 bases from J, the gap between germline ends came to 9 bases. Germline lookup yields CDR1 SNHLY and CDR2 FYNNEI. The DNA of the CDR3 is TGTGCCAGCAGTGAAAAGTACACGACAGATACGCAGTATTTT. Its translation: CASSEKYTTDTQYF.

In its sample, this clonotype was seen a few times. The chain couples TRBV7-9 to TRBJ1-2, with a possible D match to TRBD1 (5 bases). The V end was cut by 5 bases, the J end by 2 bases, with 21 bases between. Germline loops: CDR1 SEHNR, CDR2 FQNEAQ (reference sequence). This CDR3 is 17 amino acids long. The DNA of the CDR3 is TGTGCCAGCAGCCTCGGCTTCTTGCAGGAGGGGAACTATGGCTACACCTTC. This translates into CASSLGFLQEGNYGYTF.

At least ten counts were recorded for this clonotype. CDR3 sequence: CASSYRANTGELFF. DNA of the CDR3: TGTGCCAGCAGTTACAGGGCGAACACCGGGGAGCTGTTTTTT. The chain joins TRBV27 to TRBJ2-2; a possible D gene is TRBD1 (6 bases). The CDR3 loop spans 14 amino acids. V lost 4 bases and J 0 bases, leaving 6 bases between the germline ends. Germline lookup yields CDR1 MNHEY and CDR2 SMNVEV (reference sequence).

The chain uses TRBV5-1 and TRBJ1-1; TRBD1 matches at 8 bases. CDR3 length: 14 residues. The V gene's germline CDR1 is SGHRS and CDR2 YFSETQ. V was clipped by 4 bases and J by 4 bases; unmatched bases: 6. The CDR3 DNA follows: TGCGCCAGCAGCATTCGCACAGGGGGCACTGAAGCTTTCTTT. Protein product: CASSIRTGGTEAFF.

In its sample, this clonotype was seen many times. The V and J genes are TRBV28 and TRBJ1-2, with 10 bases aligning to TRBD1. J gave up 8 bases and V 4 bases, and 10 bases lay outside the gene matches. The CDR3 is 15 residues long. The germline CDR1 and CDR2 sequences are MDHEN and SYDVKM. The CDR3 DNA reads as TGTGCCAGCAGTTGGCCCCAGGGACAGGGGAGCGGCTACACCTTC. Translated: CASSWPQGQGSGYTF.

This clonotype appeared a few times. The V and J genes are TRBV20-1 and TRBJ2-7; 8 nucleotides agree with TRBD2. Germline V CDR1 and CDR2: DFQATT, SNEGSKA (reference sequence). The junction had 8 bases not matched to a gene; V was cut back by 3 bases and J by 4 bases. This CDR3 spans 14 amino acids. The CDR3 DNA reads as TGCAGTGCTAGTCCCCGGACTAGCATGTACGAGCAGTACTTC. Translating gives CSASPRTSMYEQYF.

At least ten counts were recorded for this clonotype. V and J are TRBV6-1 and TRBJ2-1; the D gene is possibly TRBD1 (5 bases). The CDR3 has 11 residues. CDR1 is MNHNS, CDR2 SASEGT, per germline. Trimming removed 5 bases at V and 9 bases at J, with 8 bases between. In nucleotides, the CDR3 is TGTGCCAGCAGTAGGGGTGCTGAGCAGTTCTTC. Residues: CASSRGAEQFF.

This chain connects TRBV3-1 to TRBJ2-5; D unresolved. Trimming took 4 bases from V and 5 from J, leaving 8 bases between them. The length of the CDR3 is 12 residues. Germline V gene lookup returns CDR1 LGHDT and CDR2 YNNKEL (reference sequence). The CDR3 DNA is TGTGCCAGCAGCCCCTCTATGGAGACCCAGTACTTC. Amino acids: CASSPSMETQYF.

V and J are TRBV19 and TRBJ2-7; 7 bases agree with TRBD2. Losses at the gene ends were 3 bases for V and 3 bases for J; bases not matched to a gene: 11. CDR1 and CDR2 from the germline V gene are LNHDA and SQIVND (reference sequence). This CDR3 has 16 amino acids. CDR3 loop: CASSIISGLGDYEQYF. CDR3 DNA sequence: TGTGCCAGTAGTATTATCTCCGGACTAGGTGACTACGAGCAGTACTTC. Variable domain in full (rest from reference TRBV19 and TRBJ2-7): DGGITQSPKYLFRKEGQNVTLSCEQNLNHDAMYWYRQDPGQGLRLIYYSQIVNDFQKGDIAEGYSVSREKKESFPLTVTSAQKNPTAFYLCASSIISGLGDYEQYFGPGTRLTVT.

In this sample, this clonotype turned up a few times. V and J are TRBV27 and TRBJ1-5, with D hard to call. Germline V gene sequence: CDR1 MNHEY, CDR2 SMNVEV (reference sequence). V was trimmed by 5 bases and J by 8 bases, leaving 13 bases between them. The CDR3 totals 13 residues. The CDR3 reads CASSRSSAEPQHF. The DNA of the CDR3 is TGTGCCAGCAGTAGATCCTCGGCTGAGCCCCAGCATTTT.

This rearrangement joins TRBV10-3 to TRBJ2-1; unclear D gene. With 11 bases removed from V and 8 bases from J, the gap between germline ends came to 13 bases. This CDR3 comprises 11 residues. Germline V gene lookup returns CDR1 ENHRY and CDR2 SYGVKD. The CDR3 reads CAASGRDEQFF. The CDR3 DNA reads TGTGCCGCCAGTGGTAGGGATGAGCAGTTCTTC.

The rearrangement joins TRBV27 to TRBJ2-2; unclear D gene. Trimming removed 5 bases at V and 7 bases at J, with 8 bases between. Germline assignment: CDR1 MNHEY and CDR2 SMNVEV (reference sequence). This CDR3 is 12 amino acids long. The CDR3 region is CASSHWDGELFF. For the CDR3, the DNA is TGTGCCAGCAGTCACTGGGACGGGGAGCTGTTTTTT.

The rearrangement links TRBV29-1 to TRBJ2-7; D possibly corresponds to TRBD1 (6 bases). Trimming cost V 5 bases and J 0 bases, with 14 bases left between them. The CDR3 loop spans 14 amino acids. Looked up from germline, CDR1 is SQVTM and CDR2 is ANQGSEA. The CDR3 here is CSVLLDRSSYEQYF. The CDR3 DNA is TGCAGCGTTCTGTTAGACAGGAGCTCCTACGAGCAGTACTTC.

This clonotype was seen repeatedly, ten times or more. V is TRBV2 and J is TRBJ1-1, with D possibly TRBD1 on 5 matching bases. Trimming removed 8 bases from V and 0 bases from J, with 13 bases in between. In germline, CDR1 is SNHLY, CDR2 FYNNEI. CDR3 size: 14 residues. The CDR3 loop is CASQRWGLNTEAFF. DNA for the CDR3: TGTGCCAGCCAACGCTGGGGGTTGAACACTGAAGCTTTCTTT.

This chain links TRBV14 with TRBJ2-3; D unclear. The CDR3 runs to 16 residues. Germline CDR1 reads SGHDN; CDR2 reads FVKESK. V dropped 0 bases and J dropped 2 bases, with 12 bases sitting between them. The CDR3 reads CASSQDLETFTDTQYF. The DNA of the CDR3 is TGTGCCAGCAGCCAAGATCTGGAGACCTTCACAGATACGCAGTATTTT.

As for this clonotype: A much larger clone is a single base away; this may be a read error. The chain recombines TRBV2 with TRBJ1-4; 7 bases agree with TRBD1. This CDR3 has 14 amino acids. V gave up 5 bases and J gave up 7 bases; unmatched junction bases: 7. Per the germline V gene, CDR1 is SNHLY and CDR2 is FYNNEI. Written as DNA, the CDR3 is TGTGCCAGCAGTACGGGACAGTCAAGTGAAAAACTGTTTTTT. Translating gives CASSTGQSSEKLFF.

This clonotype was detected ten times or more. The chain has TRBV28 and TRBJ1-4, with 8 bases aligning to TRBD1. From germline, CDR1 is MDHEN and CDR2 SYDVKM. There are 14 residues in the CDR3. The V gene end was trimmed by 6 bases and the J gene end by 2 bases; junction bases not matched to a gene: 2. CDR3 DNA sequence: TGTGCCAGCAGAGACAGGGGCACTAATGAAAAACTGTTTTTT. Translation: CASRDRGTNEKLFF.

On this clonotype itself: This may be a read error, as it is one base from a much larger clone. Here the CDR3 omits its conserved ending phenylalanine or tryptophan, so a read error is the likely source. The CDR3 is CASSFRGSPYEQYL. CDR3 in DNA: TGCGCCAGCAGCTTCCGTGGTTCACCCTACGAGCAGTACCTC. V and J are TRBV5-1 and TRBJ2-7; no definite D call. In germline, CDR1 is SGHRS, CDR2 YFSETQ. Trimming cost V 2 bases and J 2 bases, with 11 bases left between them. The CDR3 covers 14 residues.

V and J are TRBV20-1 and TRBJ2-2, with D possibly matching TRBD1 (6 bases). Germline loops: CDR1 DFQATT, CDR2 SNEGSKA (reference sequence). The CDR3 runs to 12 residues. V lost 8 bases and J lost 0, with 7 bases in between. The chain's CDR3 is CSWTANTGELFF. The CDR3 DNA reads TGCAGTTGGACAGCGAACACCGGGGAGCTGTTTTTT.

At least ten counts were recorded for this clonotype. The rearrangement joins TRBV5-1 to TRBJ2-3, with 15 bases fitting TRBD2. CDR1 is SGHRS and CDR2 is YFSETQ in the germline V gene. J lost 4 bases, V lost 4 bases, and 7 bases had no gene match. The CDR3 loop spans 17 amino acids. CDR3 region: CASSNQGLAGGADTQYF. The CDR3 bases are TGCGCCAGCAGCAACCAGGGACTAGCGGGAGGTGCAGATACGCAGTATTTT.

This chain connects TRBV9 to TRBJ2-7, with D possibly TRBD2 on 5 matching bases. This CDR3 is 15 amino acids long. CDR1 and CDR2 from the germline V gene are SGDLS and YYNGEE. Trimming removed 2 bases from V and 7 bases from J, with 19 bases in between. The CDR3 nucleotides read TGTGCCAGCAGCGTTTTTGTGGGAGCCGTAGAAGAGCAGTACTTC. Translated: CASSVFVGAVEEQYF.

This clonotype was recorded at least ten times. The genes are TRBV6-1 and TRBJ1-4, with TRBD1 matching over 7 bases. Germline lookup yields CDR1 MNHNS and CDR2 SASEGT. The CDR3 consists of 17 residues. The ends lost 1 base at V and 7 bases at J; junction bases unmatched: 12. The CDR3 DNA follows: TGTGCCAGCAGTGAAGTGATAAGGGGACAGCCCCCTGAAAAACTGTTTTTT. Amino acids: CASSEVIRGQPPEKLFF.

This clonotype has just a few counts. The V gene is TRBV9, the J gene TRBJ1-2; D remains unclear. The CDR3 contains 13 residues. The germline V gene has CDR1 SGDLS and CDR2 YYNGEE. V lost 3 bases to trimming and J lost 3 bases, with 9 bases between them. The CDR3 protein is CASSANQHYGYTF. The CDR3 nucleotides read TGTGCCAGCAGCGCTAACCAGCACTATGGCTACACCTTC.